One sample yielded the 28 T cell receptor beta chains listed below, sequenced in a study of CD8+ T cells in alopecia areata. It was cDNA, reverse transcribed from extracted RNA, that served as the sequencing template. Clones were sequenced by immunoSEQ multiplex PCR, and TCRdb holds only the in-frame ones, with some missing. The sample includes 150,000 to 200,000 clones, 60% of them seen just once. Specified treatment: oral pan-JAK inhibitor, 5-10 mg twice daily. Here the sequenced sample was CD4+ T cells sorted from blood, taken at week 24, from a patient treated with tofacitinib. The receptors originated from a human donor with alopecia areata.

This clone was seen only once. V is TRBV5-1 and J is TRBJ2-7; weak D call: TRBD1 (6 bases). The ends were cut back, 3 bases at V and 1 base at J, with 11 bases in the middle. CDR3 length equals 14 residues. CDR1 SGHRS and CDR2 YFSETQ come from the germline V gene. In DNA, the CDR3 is TGCGCCAGCAGCTCCCGGACAGAATCCTACGAGCAGTACTTC. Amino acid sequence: CASSSRTESYEQYF. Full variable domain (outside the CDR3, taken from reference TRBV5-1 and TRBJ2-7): KAGVTQTPRYLIKTRGQQVTLSCSPISGHRSVSWYQQTPGQGLQFLFEYFSETQRNKGNFPGRFSGRQFSNSRSEMNVSTLELGDSALYLCASSSRTESYEQYFGPGTRLTVT.

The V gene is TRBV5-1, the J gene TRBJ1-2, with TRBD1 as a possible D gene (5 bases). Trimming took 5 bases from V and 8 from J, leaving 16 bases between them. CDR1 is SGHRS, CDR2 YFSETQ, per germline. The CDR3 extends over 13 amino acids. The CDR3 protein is CASSNPGKDGYTF. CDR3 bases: TGCGCCAGCAGTAATCCAGGGAAGGACGGCTACACCTTC.

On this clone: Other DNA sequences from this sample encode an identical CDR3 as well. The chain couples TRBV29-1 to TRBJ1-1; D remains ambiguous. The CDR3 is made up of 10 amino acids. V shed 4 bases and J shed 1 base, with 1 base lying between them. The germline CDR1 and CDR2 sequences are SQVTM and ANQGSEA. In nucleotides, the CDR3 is TGCAGCGTTGGGAACACTGAAGCTTTCTTT. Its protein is CSVGNTEAFF. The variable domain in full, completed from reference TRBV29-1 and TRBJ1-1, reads SAVISQKPSRDICQRGTSLTIQCQVDSQVTMMFWYRQQPGQSLTLIATANQGSEATYESGFVIDKFPISRPNLTFSTLTVSNMSPEDSSIYLCSVGNTEAFFGQGTRLTVV.

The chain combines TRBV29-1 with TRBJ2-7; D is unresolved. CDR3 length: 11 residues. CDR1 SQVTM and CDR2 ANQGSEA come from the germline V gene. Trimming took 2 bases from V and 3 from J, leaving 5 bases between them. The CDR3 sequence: CSVEMGYEQYF. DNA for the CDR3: TGCAGCGTTGAAATGGGCTACGAGCAGTACTTC.

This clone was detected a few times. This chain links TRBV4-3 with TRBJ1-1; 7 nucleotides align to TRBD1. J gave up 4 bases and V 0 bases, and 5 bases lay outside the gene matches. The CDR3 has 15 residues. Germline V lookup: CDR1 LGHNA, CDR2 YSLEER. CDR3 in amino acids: CASSQDTGVGTEAFF. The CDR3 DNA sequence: TGCGCCAGCAGCCAAGATACAGGGGTCGGCACTGAAGCTTTCTTT.

The CDR3 sequence: CSVPAGGSTGELFF. CDR3 DNA: TGCAGCGTCCCCGCGGGGGGGAGCACCGGGGAGCTGTTTTTT. This rearrangement joins TRBV29-1 to TRBJ2-2, with 9 bases that match TRBD2. V lost 6 bases and J lost 4; bases outside the gene matches: 6. The CDR3 sequence is 14 residues long. Germline V gene sequence: CDR1 SQVTM, CDR2 ANQGSEA.

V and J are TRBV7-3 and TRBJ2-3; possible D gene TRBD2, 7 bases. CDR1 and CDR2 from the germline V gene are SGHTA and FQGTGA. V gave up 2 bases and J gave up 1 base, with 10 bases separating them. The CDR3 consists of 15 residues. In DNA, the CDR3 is TGTGCCAGCAGCTTAGGCGGGGGCGGCACAGATACGCAGTATTTT. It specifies CASSLGGGGTDTQYF.

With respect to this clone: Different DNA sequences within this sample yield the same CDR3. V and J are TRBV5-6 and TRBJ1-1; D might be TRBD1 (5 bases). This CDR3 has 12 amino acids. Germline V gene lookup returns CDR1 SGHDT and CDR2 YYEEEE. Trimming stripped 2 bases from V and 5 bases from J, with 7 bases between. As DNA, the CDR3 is TGTGCCAGCAGCTTTGGGGGTACTGAAGCTTTCTTT. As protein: CASSFGGTEAFF. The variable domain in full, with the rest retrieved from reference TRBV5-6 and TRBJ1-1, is DAGVTQSPTHLIKTRGQQVTLRCSPKSGHDTVSWYQQALGQGPQFIFQYYEEEERQRGNFPDRFSGHQFPNYSSELNVNALLLGDSALYLCASSFGGTEAFFGQGTRLTVV.

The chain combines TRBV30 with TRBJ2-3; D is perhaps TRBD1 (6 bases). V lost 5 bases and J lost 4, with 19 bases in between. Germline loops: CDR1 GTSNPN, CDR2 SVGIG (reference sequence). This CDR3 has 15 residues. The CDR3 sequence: CAWGQLGEGADTQYF. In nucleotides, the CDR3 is TGTGCCTGGGGACAGCTAGGGGAAGGGGCAGATACGCAGTATTTT.

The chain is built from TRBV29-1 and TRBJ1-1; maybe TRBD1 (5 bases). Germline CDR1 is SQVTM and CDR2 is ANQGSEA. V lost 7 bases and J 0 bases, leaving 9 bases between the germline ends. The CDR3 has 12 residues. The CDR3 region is CSASRVNTEAFF. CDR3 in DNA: TGCAGCGCAAGCAGGGTGAACACTGAAGCTTTCTTT. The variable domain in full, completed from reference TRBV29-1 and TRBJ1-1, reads SAVISQKPSRDICQRGTSLTIQCQVDSQVTMMFWYRQQPGQSLTLIATANQGSEATYESGFVIDKFPISRPNLTFSTLTVSNMSPEDSSIYLCSASRVNTEAFFGQGTRLTVV.

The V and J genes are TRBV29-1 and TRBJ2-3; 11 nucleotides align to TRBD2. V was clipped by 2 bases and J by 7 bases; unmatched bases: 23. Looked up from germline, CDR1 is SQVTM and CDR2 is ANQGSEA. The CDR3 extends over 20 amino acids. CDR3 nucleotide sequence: TGCAGCGTTGAATTTTCCGGCGACACCTCACTAGCGGGGGCTCCTAATACGCAGTATTTT. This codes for CSVEFSGDTSLAGAPNTQYF.

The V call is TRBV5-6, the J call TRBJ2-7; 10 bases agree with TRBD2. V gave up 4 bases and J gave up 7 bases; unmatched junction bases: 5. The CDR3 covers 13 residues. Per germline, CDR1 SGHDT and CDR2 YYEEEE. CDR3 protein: CASSPGLAEEQYF. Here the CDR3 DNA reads TGTGCCAGCAGCCCTGGACTAGCGGAAGAGCAGTACTTC.

CDR3 DNA sequence: TGCAGCGTTTGGGAGGCGAGGGGGTTGGAGACCCAGTACTTC. This encodes CSVWEARGLETQYF. The chain has TRBV29-1 and TRBJ2-5; D possibly matches TRBD1 or TRBD2 (6 bases each). The length of the CDR3 is 14 residues. V lost 5 bases and J 5 bases, leaving 18 bases between the germline ends. Germline loops: CDR1 SQVTM, CDR2 ANQGSEA. The full variable domain, rest sourced from reference TRBV29-1 and TRBJ2-5, is SAVISQKPSRDICQRGTSLTIQCQVDSQVTMMFWYRQQPGQSLTLIATANQGSEATYESGFVIDKFPISRPNLTFSTLTVSNMSPEDSSIYLCSVWEARGLETQYFGPGTRLLVL.

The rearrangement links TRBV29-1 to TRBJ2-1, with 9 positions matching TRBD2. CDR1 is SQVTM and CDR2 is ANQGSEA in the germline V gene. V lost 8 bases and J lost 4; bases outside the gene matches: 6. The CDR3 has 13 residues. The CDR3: CSSSGGLYNEQFF. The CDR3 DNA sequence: TGCAGCAGTAGCGGGGGCCTGTACAATGAGCAGTTCTTC.

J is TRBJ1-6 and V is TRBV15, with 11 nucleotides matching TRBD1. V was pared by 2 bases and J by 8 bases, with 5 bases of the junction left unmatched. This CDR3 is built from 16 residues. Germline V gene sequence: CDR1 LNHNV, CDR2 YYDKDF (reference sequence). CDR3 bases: TGTGCCACCAGCAGATATCCGGGACAGGGGGATTCACCCCTCCACTTT. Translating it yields CATSRYPGQGDSPLHF. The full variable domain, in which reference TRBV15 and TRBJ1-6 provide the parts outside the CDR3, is DAMVIQNPRYQVTQFGKPVTLSCSQTLNHNVMYWYQQKSSQAPKLLFHYYDKDFNNEADTPDNFQSRRPNTSFCFLDIRSPGLGDTAMYLCATSRYPGQGDSPLHFGNGTRLTVT.

The DNA for the CDR3 is TGCGCCAGCAGCTTAGGTTTGGGGTCGGAGACCCAGTACTTC. Translation gives CASSLGLGSETQYF. This chain links TRBV5-1 with TRBJ2-5; D unclear. The V end lost 2 bases, the J end lost 5 bases, and 13 bases lay between the germline ends. The CDR3 runs 14 residues. Germline V gene sequence: CDR1 SGHRS, CDR2 YFSETQ.

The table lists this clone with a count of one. CDR3 sequence (DNA): TGTGCCAGCAGCTCAACAGGGAATTCACCCCTCCACTTT. This codes for CASSSTGNSPLHF. The V and J genes are TRBV7-6 and TRBJ1-6; maybe TRBD1 (6 bases). CDR3 size: 13 residues. The V end lost 4 bases, the J end lost 7 bases, and 8 bases lay between the germline ends. Germline V gene sequence: CDR1 SGHVS, CDR2 FNYEAQ.

DNA for the CDR3: TGTGCCAGCAGGACCGGGACTTCAATACAAGAGACCCAGTACTTC. Translating gives CASRTGTSIQETQYF. The chain carries TRBV11-2 and TRBJ2-5; tentatively, D is TRBD2 (6 bases). V lost 6 bases and J lost 2, with 16 bases in between. Germline loops: CDR1 SGHAT, CDR2 FQNNGV. The length of the CDR3 is 15 residues. The complete variable domain, with remaining parts taken from reference TRBV11-2 and TRBJ2-5, reads EAGVAQSPRYKIIEKRQSVAFWCNPISGHATLYWYQQILGQGPKLLIQFQNNGVVDDSQLPKDRFSAERLKGVDSTLKIQPAKLEDSAVYLCASRTGTSIQETQYFGPGTRLLVL.

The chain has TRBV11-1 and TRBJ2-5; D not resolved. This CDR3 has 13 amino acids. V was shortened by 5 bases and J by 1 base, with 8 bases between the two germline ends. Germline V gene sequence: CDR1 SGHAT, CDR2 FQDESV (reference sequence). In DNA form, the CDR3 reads TGTGCCAGCAGCCAACAGATCCAAGAGACCCAGTACTTC. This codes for CASSQQIQETQYF.

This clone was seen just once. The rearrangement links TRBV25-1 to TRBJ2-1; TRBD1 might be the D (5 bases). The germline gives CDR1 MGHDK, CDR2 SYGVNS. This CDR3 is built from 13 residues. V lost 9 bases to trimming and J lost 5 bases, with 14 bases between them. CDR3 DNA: TGTGCCAGAACGTACAGGACCCACAATGAGCAGTTCTTC. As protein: CARTYRTHNEQFF.

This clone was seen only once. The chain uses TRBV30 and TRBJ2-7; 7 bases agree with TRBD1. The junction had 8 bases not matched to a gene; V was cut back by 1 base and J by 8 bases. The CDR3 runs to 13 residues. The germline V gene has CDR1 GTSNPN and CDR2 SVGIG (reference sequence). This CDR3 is CAWSDDRVGKQYF. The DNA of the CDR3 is TGTGCCTGGAGTGACGACAGGGTGGGAAAGCAGTACTTC.

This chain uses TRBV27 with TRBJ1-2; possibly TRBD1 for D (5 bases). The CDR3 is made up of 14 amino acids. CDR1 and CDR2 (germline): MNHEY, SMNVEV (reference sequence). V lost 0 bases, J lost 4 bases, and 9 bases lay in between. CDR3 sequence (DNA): TGTGCCAGCAGTTTATCTGGGGCCTCCTATGGCTACACCTTC. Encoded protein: CASSLSGASYGYTF.

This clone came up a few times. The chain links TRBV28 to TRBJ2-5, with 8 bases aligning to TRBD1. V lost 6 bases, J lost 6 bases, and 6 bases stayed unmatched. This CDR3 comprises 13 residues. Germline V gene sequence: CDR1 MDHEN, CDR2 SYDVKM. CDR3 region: CASSQDRAKTQYF. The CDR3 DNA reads TGTGCCAGCAGCCAGGACAGGGCAAAGACCCAGTACTTC.

In DNA, the CDR3 is TGTGCCTGGAGTGCCGGGACAGGGTACAATCAGCCCCAGCATTTT. As protein: CAWSAGTGYNQPQHF. V and J are TRBV30 and TRBJ1-5, with 9 bases that match TRBD1. Looked up from germline, CDR1 is GTSNPN and CDR2 is SVGIG (reference sequence). Germline trimming cut 1 base from V and 3 bases from J; bases unmatched to any gene: 4. The CDR3 totals 15 residues.

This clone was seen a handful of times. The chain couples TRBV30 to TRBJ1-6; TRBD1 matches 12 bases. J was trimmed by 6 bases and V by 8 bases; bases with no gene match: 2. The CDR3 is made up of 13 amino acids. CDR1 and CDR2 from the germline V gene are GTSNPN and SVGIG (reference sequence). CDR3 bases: TGTGCCGGGGACAGGGGGCTTAATTCACCCCTCCACTTT. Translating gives CAGDRGLNSPLHF. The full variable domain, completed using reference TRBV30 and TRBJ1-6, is SQTIHQWPATLVQPVGSPLSLECTVEGTSNPNLYWYRQAAGRGLQLLFYSVGIGQISSEVPQNLSASRPQDRQFILSSKKLLLSDSGFYLCAGDRGLNSPLHFGNGTRLTVT.

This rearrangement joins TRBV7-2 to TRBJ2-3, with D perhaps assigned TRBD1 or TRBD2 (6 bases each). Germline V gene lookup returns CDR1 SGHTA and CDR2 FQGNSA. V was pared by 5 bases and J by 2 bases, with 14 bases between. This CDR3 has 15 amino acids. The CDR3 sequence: CASSPPGGDTDTQYF. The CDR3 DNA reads TGTGCCAGCAGCCCCCCCGGGGGCGACACAGATACGCAGTATTTT.

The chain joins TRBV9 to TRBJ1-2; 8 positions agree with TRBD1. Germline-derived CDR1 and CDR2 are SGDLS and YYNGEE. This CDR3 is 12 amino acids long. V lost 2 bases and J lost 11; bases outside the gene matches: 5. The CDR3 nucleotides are TGTGCCAGCAGCGTCGGACAGGGAGGGTACACCTTC. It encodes CASSVGQGGYTF.

The CDR3 reads CAWSQVGEKLFF. Written as DNA, the CDR3 is TGTGCCTGGAGTCAAGTAGGGGAAAAACTGTTTTTT. The chain is built from TRBV30 and TRBJ1-4, with unresolved D. This CDR3 contains 12 residues. Germline V gene sequence: CDR1 GTSNPN, CDR2 SVGIG (reference sequence). Trimming removed 2 bases at V and 8 bases at J, with 9 bases between.